Listed below are T cell receptor beta chains from one sample, sequenced in a study of memory CD4+ T cells and cytomegalovirus serostatus. The repertoire was sequenced with immunoSEQ multiplex PCR; TCRdb's copy has only in-frame clones and lacks some. The table lists tens of thousands of clones, around 77% of them singletons. Input material: memory CD4+ T cells from blood. These receptors were collected from an adult in good health and CMV-seronegative. CDR3s include the opening cysteine and the closing phenylalanine or tryptophan. A D gene is named only where the DNA matches it firmly. The listing skips clone size in some rows; elsewhere it reads once, few, many or a size class.

-,TRBJ2-7,-,TRBV19,CASSMAGPRYYEQYF,TGTGCCAGTAGTATGGCCGGGCCACGATACTACGAGCAGTACTTC
-,TRBJ1-1,TRBD1,TRBV27,CASRLTGRDTEAFF,TGTGCCAGCAGACTGACAGGGCGGGACACTGAAGCTTTCTTT
-,TRBJ1-2,-,TRBV11-2,CASSLDGQPNYGYTF,TGTGCCAGCAGCTTAGACGGACAGCCTAACTATGGCTACACCTTC
-,TRBJ1-2,-,TRBV2,CASIIRQGNYGYTF,TGTGCCAGCATTATTCGGCAGGGGAACTATGGCTACACCTTC
-,TRBJ2-5,TRBD2,TRBV27,CASSLETSSRETQYF,TGTGCCAGCAGTTTAGAGACTAGCTCACGAGAGACCCAGTACTTC
-,TRBJ1-2,TRBD1,TRBV9,CASSVAGQGHPNDGYTF,TGTGCCAGCAGCGTCGCTGGACAGGGACACCCGAACGATGGCTACACCTTC
-,TRBJ2-3,TRBD2,TRBV4-2,CASSQELAGGRTDTQYF,TGTGCCAGCAGCCAAGAGCTAGCGGGGGGGCGCACAGATACGCAGTATTTT
-,TRBJ2-7,TRBD1,TRBV7-3,CASSLSGTVGEQYF,TGTGCCAGCAGCCTCTCCGGGACAGTAGGCGAGCAGTACTTC
-,TRBJ1-5,-,TRBV7-3,CASSLDGGWDQPQHF,TGTGCCAGCAGCCTAGACGGGGGTTGGGATCAGCCCCAGCATTTT
-,TRBJ1-1,-,TRBV27,CASSDQNTEAFF,TGTGCCAGCAGTGACCAGAACACTGAAGCTTTCTTT
few,TRBJ1-6,-,TRBV7-8,CASSMGSINSPLHF,TGTGCCAGCAGCATGGGATCTATAAATTCACCCCTCCACTTT
-,TRBJ2-3,TRBD2,TRBV7-3,CASSPGGTDTQYF,TGTGCCAGCAGCCCCGGGGGGACAGATACGCAGTATTTT
-,TRBJ2-5,-,TRBV19,CASSTGGAQETQYF,TGTGCCAGTAGCACAGGGGGGGCCCAAGAGACCCAGTACTTC
-,TRBJ2-3,TRBD1,TRBV5-1,CASSLPGTGTDTQYF,TGCGCCAGCAGCTTGCCCGGGACAGGGACAGATACGCAGTATTTT
-,TRBJ1-1,-,TRBV10-1,CASSDGSGLNTEAFF,TGCGCCAGCAGTGACGGGTCAGGACTGAACACTGAAGCTTTCTTT
-,TRBJ1-5,-,TRBV5-1,CASSLAGDVWSNQPQHF,TGCGCCAGCAGCTTGGCAGGGGATGTGTGGAGCAATCAGCCCCAGCATTTT
-,TRBJ2-2,TRBD2,TRBV30,CAWRPSGRGNTGELFF,TGTGCCTGGAGGCCTAGCGGGAGGGGGAACACCGGGGAGCTGTTTTTT
-,TRBJ2-7,-,TRBV4-1,CASSPHREGRYEQYF,TGCGCCAGCAGCCCCCACAGGGAGGGTCGCTACGAGCAGTACTTC
few,TRBJ2-6,TRBD1,TRBV10-3,CAIRQGAGTNVLTF,TGTGCCATCAGACAGGGGGCGGGTACCAACGTCCTGACTTTC
-,TRBJ1-1,TRBD1,TRBV6-1,CASGRTGNTEAFF,TGTGCCAGCGGCCGGACAGGGAACACTGAAGCTTTCTTT
-,TRBJ2-2,TRBD1,TRBV7-2,CASRPGGTNTGELFF,TGTGCCAGCAGGCCAGGGGGCACCAACACCGGGGAGCTGTTTTTT
few,TRBJ2-7,-,TRBV6-5,CASIGISYEQYF,TGTGCCAGCATAGGGATCTCCTACGAGCAGTACTTC
-,TRBJ1-1,-,TRBV7-7,CASSLGPRAEAFF,TGTGCTAGCAGCTTAGGGCCCCGGGCTGAAGCTTTCTTT
once,TRBJ1-4,TRBD1,TRBV7-9,CASSLDRGSEKLFF,TGTGCCAGCAGCCTCGACAGGGGGTCTGAAAAACTGTTTTTT
-,TRBJ2-7,-,TRBV21-1,CASSKPGPAYEQYF,TGTGCCAGCAGCAAACCGGGGCCCGCCTACGAGCAGTACTTC
-,TRBJ1-4,TRBD1,TRBV5-1,CASSFQGAQTNEKLFF,TGCGCCAGCAGCTTTCAGGGGGCTCAAACTAATGAAAAACTGTTTTTT
-,TRBJ1-2,-,TRBV6-1,CAIRRDISGYTF,TGTGCCATAAGGCGGGACATTAGTGGCTACACCTTC
-,TRBJ2-1,TRBD1,TRBV2,CASNRDRRLNNEQFF,TGTGCCAGCAATCGGGACAGGAGACTAAACAATGAGCAGTTCTTC
-,TRBJ1-5,-,TRBV10-3,CAISPTDSNQPQHF,TGTGCCATCAGTCCGACAGACTCCAATCAGCCCCAGCATTTT
-,TRBJ2-7,-,TRBV29-1,CSVGEYEQYF,TGCAGCGTTGGGGAATACGAGCAGTACTTC
-,TRBJ2-7,-,TRBV6-6,CASSLDYEQYF,TGTGCCAGCAGCCTGGACTACGAGCAGTACTTC
-,TRBJ2-5,TRBD2,TRBV19,CASSMASGPQETQYF,TGTGCCAGTAGTATGGCTAGCGGGCCTCAAGAGACCCAGTACTTC
-,TRBJ2-7,-,TRBV5-1,CASSLGAGRPYEQYF,TGCGCCAGCAGCTTGGGGGCAGGGAGGCCCTACGAGCAGTACTTC
-,TRBJ2-6,TRBD1,TRBV18,CASSPPGQGATGANVLTF,TGTGCCAGCTCACCGCCAGGGCAGGGGGCAACTGGGGCCAACGTCCTGACTTTC
-,TRBJ1-1,TRBD1,TRBV28,CASSSGDRVNTEAFF,TGTGCCAGCAGTTCGGGGGACAGGGTGAACACTGAAGCTTTCTTT
-,TRBJ1-1,-,TRBV6-1,CASSGRLPGMNTEAFF,TGTGCCAGCAGTGGCAGGCTACCCGGAATGAACACTGAAGCTTTCTTT
-,TRBJ2-1,-,TRBV7-9,CASSLLEGHEQFF,TGTGCCAGCAGCTTACTAGAGGGTCATGAGCAGTTCTTC
once,TRBJ2-1,-,TRBV27,CASSMGLLWSYNEQFF,TGTGCCAGCAGTATGGGACTTCTTTGGTCCTACAATGAGCAGTTCTTC